Each of the 18 T cell receptor beta chains below was sequenced from the same sample in a study of spatial heterogeneity in lung cancer. Using its own MiXCR run on the 5' RACE reads, TCRdb lists one record per CDR3 protein. The data contain some 3,000 distinct CDR3 sequences, around 4.5% of them singletons. The time point was: sample taken at primary tumor resection. Sequencing was performed on normal lung tissue next to the tumor, taken at surgery. The receptors come from a male donor with early-stage non-small cell lung cancer.

This clonotype appeared many times. This chain connects TRBV18 to TRBJ2-5; 8 positions match TRBD2. Germline values: CDR1 KGHSH, CDR2 LQKENI. V was clipped by 1 base and J by 4 bases; unmatched bases: 5. CDR3 length equals 15 residues. The CDR3 DNA reads TGTGCCAGCTCACCACTAGCGGGAACCATAGAGACCCAGTACTTC. Translating gives CASSPLAGTIETQYF.

By proportion, this clonotype is medium-sized. J is TRBJ2-1 and V is TRBV7-9, with D possibly matching TRBD2 (6 bases). V lost 3 bases, J lost 2 bases, and 11 bases lay in between. The CDR3 is 15 residues long. In germline, CDR1 is SEHNR, CDR2 FQNEAQ (reference sequence). CDR3 in amino acids: CASSLGLNAYNEQFF. CDR3 bases: TGTGCCAGCAGCTTGGGACTTAACGCCTACAATGAGCAGTTCTTC.

By sample fraction, this clonotype is medium-sized (0.01 to 0.1%). The V and J genes are TRBV28 and TRBJ2-7, with 7 bases identical to TRBD2. The CDR3 covers 15 residues. Germline CDR1 reads MDHEN; CDR2 reads SYDVKM. Unmatched junction bases numbered 8, after V lost 5 bases and J lost 1 base. For the CDR3, the DNA is TGTGCCAGCAGTCGTCGGGGCGGGGGTTCCTACGAGCAGTACTTC. Its translation is CASSRRGGGSYEQYF.

This clonotype qualifies as medium-sized. V usage is TRBV20-1 and J usage is TRBJ2-1, with 9 bases fitting TRBD2. The CDR3 is 15 residues long. The V gene's germline CDR1 is DFQATT and CDR2 SNEGSKA (reference sequence). Germline trimming cut 6 bases from V and 6 bases from J; bases unmatched to any gene: 12. CDR3: CSAQVNRGRGNEQFF. The CDR3 nucleotides read TGCAGTGCCCAGGTTAACCGCGGGAGGGGCAATGAGCAGTTCTTC.

By share, this clonotype ranks as large. The V and J genes are TRBV27 and TRBJ2-7; TRBD1 is a possible D gene (6 bases). With 4 bases removed from V and 3 bases from J, the gap between germline ends came to 10 bases. Looked up from germline, CDR1 is MNHEY and CDR2 is SMNVEV (reference sequence). This CDR3 region has 13 residues. The CDR3 DNA sequence: TGTGCCAGCAGTTACCTACAGGGCTACGAGCAGTACTTC. It translates to CASSYLQGYEQYF.

Many counts were recorded for this clonotype. This rearrangement joins TRBV2 to TRBJ2-7; possibly TRBD1 for D (6 bases). The V and J ends lost 6 bases and 3 bases respectively, with 18 bases between them. The CDR3 runs 15 residues. Germline assignment: CDR1 SNHLY and CDR2 FYNNEI. The CDR3 sequence is CASRRVSTGFYEQYF. The CDR3 nucleotides are TGTGCCAGCAGGAGGGTCTCGACAGGATTCTACGAGCAGTACTTC.

This clonotype counts as medium-sized. In DNA form, the CDR3 reads TGTGCCATCAGTGAGTCGAATTTGGTAGAGACCCAGTACTTC. Its protein product is CAISESNLVETQYF. The J gene is TRBJ2-5, the V gene TRBV10-3; D unresolved. From germline, CDR1 is ENHRY and CDR2 SYGVKD. This CDR3 contains 14 residues. Trimming took 0 bases from V and 4 from J, leaving 9 bases between them.

By frequency in the sample, this clonotype is medium-sized. The chain uses TRBV6-6 and TRBJ2-3, with 10 nucleotides matching TRBD2. There are 18 residues in the CDR3. Germline values: CDR1 MNHNY, CDR2 SVGAGI (reference sequence). V trimming: 5 bases; J trimming: 1 base; junction bases outside the gene matches: 12. DNA for the CDR3: TGTGCCAGCAGTCGGAGGGCTAGCGGGGGAGGGGGCACAGATACGCAGTATTTT. The encoded protein is CASSRRASGGGGTDTQYF.

This clonotype is medium-sized within its sample. The rearrangement uses TRBV29-1 and TRBJ2-1; D may be TRBD2 (5 bases). Trimming took off 0 bases at V and 13 bases at J, with 10 bases between the two ends. This CDR3 comprises 11 residues. Germline loops: CDR1 SQVTM, CDR2 ANQGSEA. In nucleotides, the CDR3 is TGCAGCGTTGAAGAGTCAGCGGTTCAGTTCTTC. It codes for CSVEESAVQFF.

This clonotype was seen repeatedly, ten times or more. Written as DNA, the CDR3 is TGTGCCATCAGTGAACCGGACAGGGAGAAAAAACTGTTTTTT. This sequence encodes CAISEPDREKKLFF. The chain joins TRBV10-3 to TRBJ1-4; 8 bases are shared with TRBD1. Germline trimming cut 3 bases from V and 9 bases from J; bases unmatched to any gene: 6. Germline-derived CDR1 and CDR2 are ENHRY and SYGVKD. The length of the CDR3 is 14 residues.

The V call is TRBV20-1, the J call TRBJ2-1; 10 nucleotides match TRBD2. V dropped 5 bases and J dropped 4; count of bases not matched to a gene: 8. Germline V gives CDR1 DFQATT, CDR2 SNEGSKA (reference sequence). CDR3 length: 15 residues. The CDR3 sequence: CSASPPSGGYNEQFF. The CDR3 DNA reads TGCAGTGCTTCACCCCCTAGCGGGGGTTACAATGAGCAGTTCTTC.

This clonotype ranks as medium-sized (0.01 to 0.1%). The rearrangement links TRBV7-9 to TRBJ2-1; no clear D. The V and J ends lost 4 bases and 10 bases respectively, with 8 bases between them. The CDR3 is made up of 11 amino acids. Germline V gives CDR1 SEHNR, CDR2 FQNEAQ (reference sequence). The CDR3: CASSSGLEQFF. CDR3 coding DNA: TGTGCCAGCAGCTCTGGGCTGGAGCAGTTCTTC.

The CDR3 DNA sequence: TGTGCCAGCAGTCCACCTAAGGTTACTGGGGCCAACGTCCTGACTTTC. This translates into CASSPPKVTGANVLTF. This sequence joins TRBV12-3 or TRBV12-4 and TRBJ2-6; D unclear. The CDR3 extends over 16 amino acids. Trimming shortened V by 5 bases and J by 2 bases, and 13 bases separated the two germline ends.

This clonotype is medium-sized in the sample. The V call is TRBV5-6, the J call TRBJ2-3; a possible D gene is TRBD2 (6 bases). The CDR3 loop spans 14 amino acids. Germline CDR1 is SGHDT and CDR2 is YYEEEE. Trimming took off 3 bases at V and 7 bases at J, with 15 bases between the two ends. CDR3 loop: CASSSGTQTNTQYF. CDR3 DNA sequence: TGTGCCAGCAGCTCCGGGACTCAGACTAATACGCAGTATTTT.

Sample share makes this clonotype medium-sized. The chain is built from TRBV29-1 and TRBJ1-1; 7 nucleotides align to TRBD1. The CDR3 is made up of 14 amino acids. CDR1 and CDR2 from the germline V gene are SQVTM and ANQGSEA. With 0 bases clipped from V and 10 bases from J, the junction kept 11 bases outside the gene matches. The CDR3 is CSVEDTRGRRLAFF. CDR3 coding DNA: TGCAGCGTTGAAGACACGAGGGGGCGCAGATTAGCTTTCTTT.

This clonotype is deemed medium-sized. The chain couples TRBV28 to TRBJ2-3; TRBD2 matches 8 bases. There are 13 residues in the CDR3. CDR1 and CDR2 from the germline V gene are MDHEN and SYDVKM. Losses at the gene ends were 8 bases for V and 1 base for J; bases not matched to a gene: 2. The CDR3 loop is CASAGGGTDTQYF. The CDR3 DNA reads TGTGCCAGCGCGGGAGGAGGCACAGATACGCAGTATTTT. The whole variable domain, remainder taken from reference TRBV28 and TRBJ2-3, is DVKVTQSSRYLVKRTGEKVFLECVQDMDHENMFWYRQDPGLGLRLIYFSYDVKMKEKGDIPEGYSVSREKKERFSLILESASTNQTSMYLCASAGGGTDTQYFGPGTRLTVL.

This clonotype was counted many times. The chain carries TRBV6-6 and TRBJ2-5; either TRBD1 or TRBD2 may supply D (6 bases each). This CDR3 region has 14 residues. The V end was cut by 6 bases, the J end by 5 bases, with 16 bases between. The germline V gene encodes CDR1 MNHNY and CDR2 SVGAGI (reference sequence). CDR3 DNA sequence: TGTGCCAGCAGCCCCAGACAGGAGGGGGAGACCCAGTACTTC. Translated, it gives CASSPRQEGETQYF.

By share of the sample, this clonotype is medium-sized. The V call is TRBV11-2, the J call TRBJ2-5; D tentatively reads TRBD1 or TRBD2 (6 bases each). Per germline, CDR1 SGHAT and CDR2 FQNNGV. The ends were cut back, 6 bases at V and 4 bases at J, with 15 bases in the middle. The CDR3 spans 14 residues. The CDR3 DNA is TGTGCCAGCAGAGTACCGGGGGCGATAGAGACCCAGTACTTC. Translated, it gives CASRVPGAIETQYF.